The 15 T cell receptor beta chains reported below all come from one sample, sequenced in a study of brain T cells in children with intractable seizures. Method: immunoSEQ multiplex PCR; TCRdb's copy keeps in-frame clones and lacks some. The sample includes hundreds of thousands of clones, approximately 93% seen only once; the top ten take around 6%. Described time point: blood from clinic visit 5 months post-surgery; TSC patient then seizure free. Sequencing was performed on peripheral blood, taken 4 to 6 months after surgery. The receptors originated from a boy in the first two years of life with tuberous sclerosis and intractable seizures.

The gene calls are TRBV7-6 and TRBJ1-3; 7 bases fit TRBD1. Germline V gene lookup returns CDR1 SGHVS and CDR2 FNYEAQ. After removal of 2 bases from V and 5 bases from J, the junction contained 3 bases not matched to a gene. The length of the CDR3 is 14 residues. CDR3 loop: CASSLRTGRNTIYF. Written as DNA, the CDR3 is TGTGCCAGCAGCTTACGGACAGGCAGAAACACCATATATTTT.

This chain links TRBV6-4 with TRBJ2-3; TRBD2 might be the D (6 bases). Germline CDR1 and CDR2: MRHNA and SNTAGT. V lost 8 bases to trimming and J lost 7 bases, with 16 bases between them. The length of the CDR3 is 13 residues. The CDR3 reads CASREKPPYTQYF. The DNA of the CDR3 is TGTGCCAGCCGGGAGAAGCCACCGTATACGCAGTATTTT.

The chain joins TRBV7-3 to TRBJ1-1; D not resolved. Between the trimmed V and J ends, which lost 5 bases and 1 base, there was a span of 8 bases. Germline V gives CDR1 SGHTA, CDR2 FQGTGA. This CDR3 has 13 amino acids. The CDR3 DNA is TGTGCCAGCAGCACTGAACCGAACACTGAAGCTTTCTTT. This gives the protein CASSTEPNTEAFF.

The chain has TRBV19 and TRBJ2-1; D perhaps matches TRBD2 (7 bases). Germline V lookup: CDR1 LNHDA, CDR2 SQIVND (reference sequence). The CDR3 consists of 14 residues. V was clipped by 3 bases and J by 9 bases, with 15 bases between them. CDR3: CASSMEGGPSEQFF. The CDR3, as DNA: TGTGCCAGTAGTATGGAGGGGGGGCCGTCTGAGCAGTTCTTC.

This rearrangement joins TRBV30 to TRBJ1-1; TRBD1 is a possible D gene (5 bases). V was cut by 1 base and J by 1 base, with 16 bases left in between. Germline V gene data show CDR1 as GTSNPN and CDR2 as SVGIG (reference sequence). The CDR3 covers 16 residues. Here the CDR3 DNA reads TGTGCCTGGAGTGCCCGCGGGCGGACACGGAACACTGAAGCTTTCTTT. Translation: CAWSARGRTRNTEAFF. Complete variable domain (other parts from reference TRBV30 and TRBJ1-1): SQTIHQWPATLVQPVGSPLSLECTVEGTSNPNLYWYRQAAGRGLQLLFYSVGIGQISSEVPQNLSASRPQDRQFILSSKKLLLSDSGFYLCAWSARGRTRNTEAFFGQGTRLTVV.

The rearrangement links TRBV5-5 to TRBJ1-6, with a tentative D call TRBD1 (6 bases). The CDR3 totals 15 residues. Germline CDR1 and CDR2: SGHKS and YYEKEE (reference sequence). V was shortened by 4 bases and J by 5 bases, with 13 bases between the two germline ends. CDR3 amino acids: CASSPVYRDNSPLHF. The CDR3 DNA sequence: TGTGCCAGCAGCCCGGTATACAGGGATAATTCACCCCTCCACTTT.

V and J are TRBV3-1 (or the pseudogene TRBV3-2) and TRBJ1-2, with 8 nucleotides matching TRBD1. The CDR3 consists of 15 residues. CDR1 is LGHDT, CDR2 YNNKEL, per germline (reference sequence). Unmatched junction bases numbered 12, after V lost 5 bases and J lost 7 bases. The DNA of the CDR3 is TGTGCCAGCAGCAGCCGCCGGGACAGGTTTTCTGGCTACACCTTC. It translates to CASSSRRDRFSGYTF.

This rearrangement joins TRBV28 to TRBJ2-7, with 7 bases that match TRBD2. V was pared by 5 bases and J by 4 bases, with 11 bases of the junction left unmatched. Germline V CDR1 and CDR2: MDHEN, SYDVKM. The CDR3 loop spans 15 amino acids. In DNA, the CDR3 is TGTGCCAGCAGTGCCCTAGCGGAGTTCCTGTACGAGCAGTACTTC. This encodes CASSALAEFLYEQYF. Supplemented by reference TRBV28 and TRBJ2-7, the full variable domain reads DVKVTQSSRYLVKRTGEKVFLECVQDMDHENMFWYRQDPGLGLRLIYFSYDVKMKEKGDIPEGYSVSREKKERFSLILESASTNQTSMYLCASSALAEFLYEQYFGPGTRLTVT.

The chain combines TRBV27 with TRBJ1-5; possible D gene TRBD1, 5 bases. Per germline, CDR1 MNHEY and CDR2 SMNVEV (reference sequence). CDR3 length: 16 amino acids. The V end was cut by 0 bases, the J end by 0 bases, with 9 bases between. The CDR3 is CASSLSFGGSNQPQHF. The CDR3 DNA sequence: TGTGCCAGCAGTTTATCCTTCGGGGGTAGCAATCAGCCCCAGCATTTT.

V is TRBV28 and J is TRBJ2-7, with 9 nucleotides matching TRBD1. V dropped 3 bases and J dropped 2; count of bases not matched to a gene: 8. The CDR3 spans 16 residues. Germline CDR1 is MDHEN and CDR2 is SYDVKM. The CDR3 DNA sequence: TGTGCCAGCAGTTTTACGTCGGGACAGGGCCCCTACGAGCAGTACTTC. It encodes CASSFTSGQGPYEQYF.

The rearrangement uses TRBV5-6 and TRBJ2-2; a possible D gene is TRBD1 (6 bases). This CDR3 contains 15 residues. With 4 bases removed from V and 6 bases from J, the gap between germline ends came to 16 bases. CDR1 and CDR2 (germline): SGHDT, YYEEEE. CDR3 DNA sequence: TGTGCCAGCAGCACTTTACAGGGTGTGTCCGGGGAGCTGTTTTTT. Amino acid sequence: CASSTLQGVSGELFF.

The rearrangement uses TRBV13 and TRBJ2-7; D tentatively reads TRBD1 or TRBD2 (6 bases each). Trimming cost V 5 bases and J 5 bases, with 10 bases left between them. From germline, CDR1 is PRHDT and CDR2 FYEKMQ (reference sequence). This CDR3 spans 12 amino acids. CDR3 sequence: CASSLRGHEQYF. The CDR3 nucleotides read TGTGCCAGCAGCCTCCGGGGGCACGAGCAGTACTTC.

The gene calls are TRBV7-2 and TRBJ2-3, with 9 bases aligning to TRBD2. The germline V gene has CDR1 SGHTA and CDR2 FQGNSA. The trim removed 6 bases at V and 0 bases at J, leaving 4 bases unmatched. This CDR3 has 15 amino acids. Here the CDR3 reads CASRRLADSTDTQYF. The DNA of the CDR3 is TGTGCCAGCAGGCGACTAGCGGACAGCACAGATACGCAGTATTTT.

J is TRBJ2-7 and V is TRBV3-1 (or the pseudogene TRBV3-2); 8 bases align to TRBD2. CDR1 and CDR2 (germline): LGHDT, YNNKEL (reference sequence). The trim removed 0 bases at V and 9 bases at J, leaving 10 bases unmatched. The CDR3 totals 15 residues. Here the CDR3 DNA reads TGTGCCAGCAGCCAAGAATCCGGGGGGGAGTCGGGGCAGTACTTC. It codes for CASSQESGGESGQYF.

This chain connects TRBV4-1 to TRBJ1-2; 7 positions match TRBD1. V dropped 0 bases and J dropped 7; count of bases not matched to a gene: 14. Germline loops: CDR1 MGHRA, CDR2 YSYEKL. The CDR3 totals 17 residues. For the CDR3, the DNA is TGCGCCAGCAGCCAAGAGAGACAGGGTATGCCCAGGTCTGGCTACACCTTC. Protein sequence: CASSQERQGMPRSGYTF.